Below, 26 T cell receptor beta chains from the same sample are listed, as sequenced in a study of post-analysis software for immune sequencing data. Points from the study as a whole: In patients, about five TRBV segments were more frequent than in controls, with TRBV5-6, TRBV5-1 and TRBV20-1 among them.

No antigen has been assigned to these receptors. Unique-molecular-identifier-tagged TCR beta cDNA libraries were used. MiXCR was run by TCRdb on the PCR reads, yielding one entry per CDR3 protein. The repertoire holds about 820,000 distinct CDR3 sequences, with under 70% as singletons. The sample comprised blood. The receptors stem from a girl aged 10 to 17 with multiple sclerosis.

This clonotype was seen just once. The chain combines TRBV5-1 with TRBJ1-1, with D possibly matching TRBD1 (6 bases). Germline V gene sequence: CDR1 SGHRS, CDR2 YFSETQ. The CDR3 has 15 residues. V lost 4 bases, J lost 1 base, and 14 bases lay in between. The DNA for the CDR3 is TGCGCCAGCAGCCGAAAAACAGGGCCGAACACTGAAGCTTTCTTT. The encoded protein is CASSRKTGPNTEAFF.

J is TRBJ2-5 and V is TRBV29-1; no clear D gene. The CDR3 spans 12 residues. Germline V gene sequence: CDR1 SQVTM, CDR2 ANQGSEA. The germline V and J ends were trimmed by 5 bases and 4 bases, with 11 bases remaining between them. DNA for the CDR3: TGCAGCGTTTCGTCCGTTCCAGAGACCCAGTACTTC. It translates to CSVSSVPETQYF.

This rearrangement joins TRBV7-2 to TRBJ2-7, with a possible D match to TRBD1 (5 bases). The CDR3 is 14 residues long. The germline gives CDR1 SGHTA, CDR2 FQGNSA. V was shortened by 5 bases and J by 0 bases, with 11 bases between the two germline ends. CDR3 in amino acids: CASSDRTNSYEQYF. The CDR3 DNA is TGTGCCAGCAGCGATCGGACAAACTCCTACGAGCAGTACTTC. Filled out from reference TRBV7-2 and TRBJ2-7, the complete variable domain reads GAGVSQSPSNKVTEKGKDVELRCDPISGHTALYWYRQSLGQGLEFLIYFQGNSAPDKSGLPSDRFSAERTGGSVSTLTIQRTQQEDSAVYLCASSDRTNSYEQYFGPGTRLTVT.

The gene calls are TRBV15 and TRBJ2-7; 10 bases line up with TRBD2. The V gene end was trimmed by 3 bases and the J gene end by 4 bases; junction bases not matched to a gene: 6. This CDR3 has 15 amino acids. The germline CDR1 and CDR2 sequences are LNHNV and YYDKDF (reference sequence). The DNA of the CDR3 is TGTGCCACCAGCAGGGAACTAGCGGGGTTATACGAGCAGTACTTC. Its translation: CATSRELAGLYEQYF.

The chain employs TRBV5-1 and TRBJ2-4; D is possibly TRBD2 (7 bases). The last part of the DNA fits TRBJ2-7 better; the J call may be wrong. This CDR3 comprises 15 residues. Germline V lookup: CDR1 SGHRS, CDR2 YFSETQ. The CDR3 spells CASRLGGGREYEQYF. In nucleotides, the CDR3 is TGCGCCAGCAGGCTAGGCGGGGGCCGCGAATACGAGCAGTACTTC.

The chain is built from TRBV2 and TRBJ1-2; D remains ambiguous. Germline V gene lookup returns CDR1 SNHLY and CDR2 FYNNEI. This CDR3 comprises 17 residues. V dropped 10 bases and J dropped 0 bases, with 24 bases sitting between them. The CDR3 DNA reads TGTGCCACCACAACCCCCCCTAACACCGATTCTAACTATGGCTACACCTTC. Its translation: CATTTPPNTDSNYGYTF.

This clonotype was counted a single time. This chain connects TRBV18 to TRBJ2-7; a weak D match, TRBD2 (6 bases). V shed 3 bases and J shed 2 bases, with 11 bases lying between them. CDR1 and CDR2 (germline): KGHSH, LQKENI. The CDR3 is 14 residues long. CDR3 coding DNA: TGTGCCAGCTCACCGAGAGGAGGGGCCTACGAGCAGTACTTC. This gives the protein CASSPRGGAYEQYF. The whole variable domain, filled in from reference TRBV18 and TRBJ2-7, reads NAGVMQNPRHLVRRRGQEARLRCSPMKGHSHVYWYRQLPEEGLKFMVYLQKENIIDESGMPKERFSAEFPKEGPSILRIQQVVRGDSAAYFCASSPRGGAYEQYFGPGTRLTVT.

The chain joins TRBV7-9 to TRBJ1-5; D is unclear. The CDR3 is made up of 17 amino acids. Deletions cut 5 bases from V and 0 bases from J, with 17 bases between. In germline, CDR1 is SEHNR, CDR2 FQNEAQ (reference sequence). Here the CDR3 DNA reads TGTGCCAGCAGCCCTGGAGGCGGGAAATATAGCAATCAGCCCCAGCATTTT. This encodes CASSPGGGKYSNQPQHF.

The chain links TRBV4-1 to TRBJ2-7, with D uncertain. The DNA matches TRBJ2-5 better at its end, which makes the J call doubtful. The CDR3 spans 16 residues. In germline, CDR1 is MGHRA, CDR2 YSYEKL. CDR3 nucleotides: TGCGCCAGCAGCCCCCTCACCGGACCGCCCGGCGGGACCCAGTACTTC. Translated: CASSPLTGPPGGTQYF.

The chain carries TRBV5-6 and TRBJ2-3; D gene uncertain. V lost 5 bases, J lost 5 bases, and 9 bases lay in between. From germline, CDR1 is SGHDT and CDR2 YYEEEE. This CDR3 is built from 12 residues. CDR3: CASSGVGDTQYF. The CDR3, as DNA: TGTGCCAGCAGTGGGGTAGGAGATACGCAGTATTTT.

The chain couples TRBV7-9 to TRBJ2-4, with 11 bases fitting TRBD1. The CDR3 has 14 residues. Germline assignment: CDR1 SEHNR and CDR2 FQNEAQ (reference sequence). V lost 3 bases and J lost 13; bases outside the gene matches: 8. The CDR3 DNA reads TGTGCCAGCAGCTTGGGACAGGGGGAAGGGGAGCAGTACTTC. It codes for CASSLGQGEGEQYF.

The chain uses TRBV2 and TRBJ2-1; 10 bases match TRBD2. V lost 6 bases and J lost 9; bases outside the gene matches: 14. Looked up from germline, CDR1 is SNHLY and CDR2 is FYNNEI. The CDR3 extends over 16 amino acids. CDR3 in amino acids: CASSPRPGLAIREQFF. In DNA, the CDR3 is TGTGCCAGCAGCCCCCGACCGGGACTAGCGATTCGTGAGCAGTTCTTC.

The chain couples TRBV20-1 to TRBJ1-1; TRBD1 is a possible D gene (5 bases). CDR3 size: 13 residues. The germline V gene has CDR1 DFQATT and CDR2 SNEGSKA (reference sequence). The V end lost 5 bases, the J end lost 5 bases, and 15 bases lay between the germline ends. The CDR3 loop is CSASPGGMTEAFF. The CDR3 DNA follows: TGCAGTGCTTCCCCGGGGGGGATGACTGAAGCTTTCTTT.

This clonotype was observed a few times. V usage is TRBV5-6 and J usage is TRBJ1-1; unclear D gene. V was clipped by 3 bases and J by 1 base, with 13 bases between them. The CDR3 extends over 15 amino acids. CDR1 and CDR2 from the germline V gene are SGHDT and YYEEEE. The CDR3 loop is CASSSSYRANTEAFF. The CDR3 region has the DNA TGTGCCAGCAGCTCCTCTTACCGAGCGAACACTGAAGCTTTCTTT.

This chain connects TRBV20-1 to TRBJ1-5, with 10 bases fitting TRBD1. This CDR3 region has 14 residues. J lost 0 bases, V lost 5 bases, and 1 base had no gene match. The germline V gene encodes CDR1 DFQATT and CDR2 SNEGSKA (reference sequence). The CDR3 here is CSARDRGSNQPQHF. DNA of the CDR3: TGCAGTGCTCGGGACAGGGGTAGCAATCAGCCCCAGCATTTT.

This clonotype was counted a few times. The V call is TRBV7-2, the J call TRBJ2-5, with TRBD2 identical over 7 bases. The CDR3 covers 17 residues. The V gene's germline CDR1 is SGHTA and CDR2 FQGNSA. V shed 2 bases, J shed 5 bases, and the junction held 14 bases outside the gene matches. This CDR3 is CASSLSASGPVRETQYF. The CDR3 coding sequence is TGTGCCAGCAGCTTATCGGCTAGCGGACCTGTAAGGGAGACCCAGTACTTC.

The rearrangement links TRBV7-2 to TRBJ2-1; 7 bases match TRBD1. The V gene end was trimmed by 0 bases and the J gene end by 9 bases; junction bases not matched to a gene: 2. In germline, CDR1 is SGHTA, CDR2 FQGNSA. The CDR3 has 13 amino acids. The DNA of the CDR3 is TGTGCCAGCAGCTTAGCGGGGACAGTTGAGCAGTTCTTC. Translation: CASSLAGTVEQFF.

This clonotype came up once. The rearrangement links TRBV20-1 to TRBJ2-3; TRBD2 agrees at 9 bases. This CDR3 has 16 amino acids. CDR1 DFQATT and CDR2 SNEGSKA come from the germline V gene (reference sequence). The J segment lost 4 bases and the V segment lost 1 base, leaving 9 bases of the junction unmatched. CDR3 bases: TGCAGTGCTAGAGGATCCCTAGCGGGAATTCCAGATACGCAGTATTTT. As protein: CSARGSLAGIPDTQYF.

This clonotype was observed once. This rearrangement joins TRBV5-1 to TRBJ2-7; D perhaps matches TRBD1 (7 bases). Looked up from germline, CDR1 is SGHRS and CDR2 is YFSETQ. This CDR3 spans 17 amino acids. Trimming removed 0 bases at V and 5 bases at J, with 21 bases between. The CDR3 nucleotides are TGCGCCAGCAGCTTGGCCCGGGCCCCAGGGGGGAACAACGAGCAGTACTTC. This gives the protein CASSLARAPGGNNEQYF.

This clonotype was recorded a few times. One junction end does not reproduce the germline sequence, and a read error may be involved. The CDR3 sequence: CASSEAGQGGSYEQYF. The CDR3 region has the DNA TGTGCCAGTAGTGAAGCAGGTCAGGGAGGCTCCTACGAGCAGTACTTC. The chain carries TRBV6-1 and TRBJ2-7, with D maybe TRBD2 (6 bases). Germline CDR1 and CDR2: MNHNS and SASEGT. This CDR3 comprises 16 residues.

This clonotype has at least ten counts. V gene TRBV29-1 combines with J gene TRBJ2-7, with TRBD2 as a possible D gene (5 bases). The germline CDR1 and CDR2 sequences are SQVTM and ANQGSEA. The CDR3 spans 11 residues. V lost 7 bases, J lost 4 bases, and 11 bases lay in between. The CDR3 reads CSASEAYEQYF. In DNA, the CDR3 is TGCAGCGCCTCGGAGGCTTACGAGCAGTACTTC.

As DNA, the CDR3 is TGTGCCAGCAGTTTGGGACCTAAGGGAGGTTCAACCGGGGAGCTGTTTTTT. As protein: CASSLGPKGGSTGELFF. This chain uses TRBV12-3 or TRBV12-4 with TRBJ2-2, with D perhaps matching TRBD2 (6 bases). V lost 3 bases and J lost 5, with 19 bases in between. The length of the CDR3 is 17 residues.

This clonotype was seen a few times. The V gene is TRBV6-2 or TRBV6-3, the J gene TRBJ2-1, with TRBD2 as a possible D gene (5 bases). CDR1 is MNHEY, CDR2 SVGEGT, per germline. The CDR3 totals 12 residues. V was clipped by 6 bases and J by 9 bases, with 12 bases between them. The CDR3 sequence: CASSLYRGEQFF. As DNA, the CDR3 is TGTGCCAGCAGCTTATATCGGGGTGAGCAGTTCTTC.

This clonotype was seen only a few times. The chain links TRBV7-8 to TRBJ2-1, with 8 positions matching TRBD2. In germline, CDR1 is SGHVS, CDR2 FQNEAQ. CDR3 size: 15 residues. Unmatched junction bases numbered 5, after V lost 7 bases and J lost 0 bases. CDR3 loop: CASTLLAVSYNEQFF. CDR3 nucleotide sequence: TGTGCCAGCACTTTACTAGCGGTCTCCTACAATGAGCAGTTCTTC.

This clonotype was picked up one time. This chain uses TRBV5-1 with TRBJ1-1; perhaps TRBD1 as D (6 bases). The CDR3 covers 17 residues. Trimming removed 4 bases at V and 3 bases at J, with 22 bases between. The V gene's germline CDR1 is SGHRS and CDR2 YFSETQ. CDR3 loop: CASSQLDLQGRDTEAFF. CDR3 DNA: TGCGCCAGCAGCCAGCTTGATTTGCAGGGGCGGGACACTGAAGCTTTCTTT.

CDR3 residues: CASSVGDPFYNEQFF. The CDR3 DNA follows: TGTGCCAGCAGCGTGGGGGACCCCTTCTACAATGAGCAGTTCTTC. The chain combines TRBV9 with TRBJ2-1, with D perhaps assigned TRBD1 or TRBD2 (5 bases each). Trimming cost V 2 bases and J 3 bases, with 12 bases left between them. Looked up from germline, CDR1 is SGDLS and CDR2 is YYNGEE. The CDR3 covers 15 residues.